Listed here are 17 T cell receptor beta chains from one sample, sequenced in a study of blood T cells in healthy people across ages. Then a second PCR, running roughly 7 to 11 cycles, was carried out with a sample-barcoded 5' primer and a J-beta primer mix. From the 5' RACE reads, TCRdb called clonotypes with MiXCR, one entry per CDR3 protein. The sample records around 650,000 distinct CDR3 sequences, 40% to 45% being singletons. Input material: blood. The origin of the receptors is an elderly man in good health.

V is TRBV4-3 and J is TRBJ1-6, with D possibly being TRBD1 (5 bases). CDR3 length: 15 amino acids. The V end lost 1 base, the J end lost 7 bases, and 11 bases lay between the germline ends. Germline V CDR1 and CDR2: LGHNA, YSLEER. CDR3 sequence: CASSQVRRGNSPLHF. CDR3 bases: TGCGCCAGCAGCCAAGTTCGGAGGGGCAATTCACCCCTCCACTTT.

CDR3: CASSYRGQGARTSPGYEQFF. Written as DNA, the CDR3 is TGTGCCAGCAGTTACCGCGGACAGGGGGCTAGGACTAGCCCTGGATATGAGCAGTTCTTC. The chain employs TRBV6-5 and TRBJ2-1, with 11 bases matching TRBD1. CDR1 is MNHEY and CDR2 is SVGAGI in the germline V gene. V was clipped by 2 bases and J by 8 bases; unmatched bases: 20. This CDR3 contains 20 residues.

This clonotype was detected only a few times. V usage is TRBV11-2 and J usage is TRBJ2-4; no clear D. CDR1 SGHAT and CDR2 FQNNGV come from the germline V gene. Deletions cut 0 bases from V and 0 bases from J, with 6 bases between. The CDR3 has 15 residues. The CDR3 is CASSLEQLAKNIQYF. DNA for the CDR3: TGTGCCAGCAGCTTAGAACAGCTAGCCAAAAACATTCAGTACTTC.

The genes are TRBV21-1 and TRBJ2-1. TRBV21-1 is an annotated pseudogene. There are 10 residues in the CDR3. The CDR3 sequence: CASRLGEQFF. DNA of the CDR3: TGTGCCAGCAGATTAGGTGAGCAGTTCTTC.

The rearrangement joins TRBV4-3 to TRBJ2-7, with D possibly being TRBD1 (5 bases). V was pared by 1 base and J by 2 bases, with 12 bases between. This CDR3 has 15 amino acids. CDR1 and CDR2 from the germline V gene are LGHNA and YSLEER. CDR3 bases: TGCGCCAGCAGCCAAGCGGTCCAGGGCCCCTACGAGCAGTACTTC. Protein sequence: CASSQAVQGPYEQYF.

This clonotype was counted ten times or more. The chain carries TRBV29-1 and TRBJ1-1; D possibly corresponds to TRBD1 (6 bases). The CDR3 loop spans 11 amino acids. Trimming took off 4 bases at V and 11 bases at J, with 14 bases between the two ends. The V gene's germline CDR1 is SQVTM and CDR2 ANQGSEA. The CDR3 region has the DNA TGCAGCGTTGTAGGGGGTACAGACGCTTTCTTT. Amino acid sequence: CSVVGGTDAFF.

The genes are TRBV3-1 and TRBJ2-4, with D tentatively TRBD1 (6 bases). Trimming removed 0 bases from V and 9 bases from J, with 9 bases in between. The CDR3 is 13 amino acids. Per germline, CDR1 LGHDT and CDR2 YNNKEL (reference sequence). In DNA form, the CDR3 reads TGTGCCAGCAGCCAAGAACGGGACACCATTCAGTACTTC. Translation gives CASSQERDTIQYF.

A word on this clonotype: At one of its ends the junction is not consistent with the germline gene, which may arise from a read error. The chain links TRBV9 to TRBJ2-5, with D unresolved. The CDR3 spans 13 residues. CDR1 SGDLS and CDR2 YYNGEE come from the germline V gene. CDR3 in DNA: TGTGCCAACAGCGTAGTAATGGGAGAGACCCAGTACTTC. Residues: CANSVVMGETQYF. Filled out from reference TRBV9 and TRBJ2-5, the complete variable domain reads DSGVTQTPKHLITATGQRVTLRCSPRSGDLSVYWYQQSLDQGLQFLIQYYNGEERAKGNILERFSAQQFPDLHSELNLSSLELGDSALYFCANSVVMGETQYFGPGTRLLVL.

The chain uses TRBV6-6 and TRBJ1-4; TRBD1 might be the D (6 bases). The CDR3 spans 14 residues. V dropped 6 bases and J dropped 5 bases, with 13 bases sitting between them. Germline lookup yields CDR1 MNHNY and CDR2 SVGAGI (reference sequence). The CDR3 region is CASRGGDSNEKLFF. The CDR3 region has the DNA TGTGCCAGCAGAGGGGGGGATTCAAATGAAAAACTGTTTTTT.

This clonotype was recorded a few times. The V and J genes are TRBV4-3 and TRBJ2-7; the D gene is possibly TRBD2 (7 bases). Trimming shortened V by 3 bases and J by 4 bases, and 16 bases separated the two germline ends. Germline V CDR1 and CDR2: LGHNA, YSLEER. This CDR3 is built from 15 residues. Here the CDR3 DNA reads TGCGCCAGCAGCCAGGCTCGAGGGGGGGGATACGAGCAGTACTTC. Translating gives CASSQARGGGYEQYF.

This clonotype was seen a handful of times. This chain joins TRBV29-1 and TRBJ2-4; 12 bases agree with TRBD2. Germline V gene data show CDR1 as SQVTM and CDR2 as ANQGSEA. Germline trimming cut 4 bases from V and 13 bases from J; bases unmatched to any gene: 11. This CDR3 spans 14 amino acids. The CDR3 DNA follows: TGCAGCGTTGTTCTAGCGGGAGGGACCAGAAAGCAGTACTTC. It is translated as CSVVLAGGTRKQYF.

This rearrangement joins TRBV4-3 to TRBJ1-1; D is uncertain. Germline loops: CDR1 LGHNA, CDR2 YSLEER. Trimming left V 0 bases short and J 4 bases short, with 12 bases between. CDR3 length equals 15 residues. CDR3 in DNA: TGCGCCAGCAGCCAAGAATCGGGGTCTGGCACTGAAGCTTTCTTT. Its protein is CASSQESGSGTEAFF.

This clonotype was picked up many times. V is TRBV7-9 and J is TRBJ2-2, with 7 bases aligning to TRBD1. Germline CDR1 is SEHNR and CDR2 is FQNEAQ (reference sequence). V shed 5 bases and J 0 bases; nucleotides not matched to a gene: 3. This CDR3 contains 15 residues. CDR3 sequence (DNA): TGTGCCAGCAGCCCCGGGACAGCGAACACCGGGGAGCTGTTTTTT. As protein: CASSPGTANTGELFF.

This chain links TRBV7-3 with TRBJ2-5, with 9 bases aligning to TRBD2. The DNA matches TRBJ2-7 better at its end, which makes the J call doubtful. The CDR3 sequence is 15 residues long. Germline loops: CDR1 SGHTA, CDR2 FQGTGA. The CDR3 sequence: CVSSLGPSGIYEQYF. DNA of the CDR3: TGTGTTAGCAGCTTAGGGCCTAGCGGGATTTACGAGCAGTACTTC.

The chain links TRBV2 to TRBJ2-7, with D tentatively TRBD1 (6 bases). The CDR3 extends over 14 amino acids. CDR1 is SNHLY, CDR2 FYNNEI, per germline. V lost 2 bases, J lost 5 bases, and 13 bases lay in between. This CDR3 reads CASSEWDISHEQYF. CDR3 DNA: TGTGCCAGCAGTGAATGGGACATTTCCCACGAGCAGTACTTC.

This clonotype was detected a few times. V and J are TRBV7-2 and TRBJ2-3; tentative D call: TRBD2 (5 bases). The CDR3 extends over 17 amino acids. Germline CDR1 SGHTA, CDR2 FQGNSA. Trimming removed 4 bases from V and 0 bases from J, with 17 bases in between. The CDR3 sequence: CASSSHPAVSSTDTQYF. The CDR3 bases are TGTGCCAGCAGCTCCCACCCAGCGGTGTCTAGCACAGATACGCAGTATTTT.

The chain has TRBV10-3 and TRBJ2-1; D tentatively reads TRBD1 or TRBD2 (5 bases each). Judging by the DNA end, TRBJ2-7 fits better; the J call may be wrong. CDR3 length: 14 amino acids. Germline loops: CDR1 ENHRY, CDR2 SYGVKD. CDR3 loop: CAISDGGVYNEQYF. CDR3 in DNA: TGTGCCATCAGTGATGGGGGAGTCTACAATGAGCAGTACTTC.